The 31 T cell receptor beta chains reported below all come from one sample, sequenced in a study of cytomegalovirus exposure and HLA in healthy donors. Primers included in the PCR were 60 Vbeta and 13 Jbeta primers. The table came from immunoSEQ multiplex PCR; TCRdb's copy has only in-frame clones and leaves some out. Found here are approximately 150,000 clones, roughly 80% of them singletons; the top ten hold 3% to 4%. Sequencing input: PBMCs. All receptors come from a male donor in good health and CMV-seronegative.

The chain uses TRBV7-9 and TRBJ1-4; 8 nucleotides line up with TRBD1. The CDR3 is 14 amino acids. Germline V CDR1 and CDR2: SEHNR, FQNEAQ (reference sequence). The trim removed 6 bases at V and 5 bases at J, leaving 5 bases unmatched. As DNA, the CDR3 is TGTGCCAGCAGACGTGGACAGGGAAATGAAAAACTGTTTTTT. Translated: CASRRGQGNEKLFF.

V usage is TRBV11-3 and J usage is TRBJ2-1; the match to TRBD1 covers 8 bases. The ends lost 5 bases at V and 0 bases at J; junction bases unmatched: 3. The germline CDR1 and CDR2 sequences are SGHNT and YENEEA. The CDR3 totals 15 residues. The CDR3 spells CASSLGQGSYNEQFF. The CDR3 coding sequence is TGTGCCAGCAGCCTCGGACAGGGCTCCTACAATGAGCAGTTCTTC.

This chain joins TRBV19 and TRBJ2-2; 9 nucleotides line up with TRBD2. The V gene's germline CDR1 is LNHDA and CDR2 SQIVND (reference sequence). The CDR3 runs 15 residues. With V trimmed by 10 bases and J by 4 bases, 10 bases remained unmatched. The CDR3 protein is CAISAGGPFTGELFF. DNA of the CDR3: TGTGCCATCTCGGCGGGAGGGCCTTTCACCGGGGAGCTGTTTTTT.

This clone appeared once. V usage is TRBV6-4 and J usage is TRBJ1-6; 10 nucleotides agree with TRBD1. CDR1 is MRHNA, CDR2 SNTAGT, per germline. J lost 9 bases, V lost 6 bases, and 5 bases had no gene match. The CDR3 totals 14 residues. CDR3 region: CASRLDRGSSPLHF. The CDR3 DNA reads as TGTGCCAGCAGGTTGGACAGGGGGTCTTCACCCCTCCACTTT.

The rearrangement uses TRBV7-2 and TRBJ2-1; 7 bases fit TRBD2. The germline gives CDR1 SGHTA, CDR2 FQGNSA. J gave up 7 bases and V 0 bases, and 9 bases lay outside the gene matches. This CDR3 contains 16 residues. For the CDR3, the DNA is TGTGCCAGCAGCTTAGCGGGAACGGGAGCGGGGAATGAGCAGTTCTTC. Its protein product is CASSLAGTGAGNEQFF.

The chain's CDR3 is CASTTMSGSWDEQFF. CDR3 DNA: TGCGCCAGCACAACTATGAGCGGGAGTTGGGATGAGCAGTTCTTC. V usage is TRBV5-1 and J usage is TRBJ2-1; TRBD2 aligns across 8 bases. CDR3 length: 15 amino acids. V lost 6 bases to trimming and J lost 8 bases; unmatched junction nucleotides: 13. Per germline, CDR1 SGHRS and CDR2 YFSETQ.

The chain couples TRBV19 to TRBJ1-1, with 8 bases identical to TRBD1. V lost 3 bases to trimming and J lost 3 bases; unmatched junction nucleotides: 15. The CDR3 runs 18 residues. CDR1 LNHDA and CDR2 SQIVND come from the germline V gene (reference sequence). CDR3 protein: CASSIPPRDRPWDTEAFF. In DNA, the CDR3 is TGTGCCAGTAGTATTCCCCCCAGGGACAGGCCTTGGGACACTGAAGCTTTCTTT.

This chain joins TRBV6-1 and TRBJ2-7; possible D gene TRBD1, 5 bases. V lost 3 bases, J lost 0 bases, and 9 bases lay in between. Germline V gene data show CDR1 as MNHNS and CDR2 as SASEGT. The CDR3 runs to 14 residues. CDR3 protein: CASSETATSYEQYF. CDR3 DNA sequence: TGTGCCAGCAGTGAGACAGCGACCTCCTACGAGCAGTACTTC.

The chain carries TRBV5-1 and TRBJ1-4; D gene uncertain. The V gene lost 0 bases and the J gene lost 8 bases, with 20 bases spanning the gap. The germline V gene encodes CDR1 SGHRS and CDR2 YFSETQ. This CDR3 region has 17 residues. CDR3 residues: CASSLVCGVRGGEKLFF. CDR3 nucleotides: TGCGCCAGCAGCTTGGTTTGTGGAGTCCGGGGAGGCGAAAAACTGTTTTTT.

The rearrangement links TRBV7-9 to TRBJ1-1; maybe TRBD1 (5 bases). The germline CDR1 and CDR2 sequences are SEHNR and FQNEAQ (reference sequence). Trimming left V 3 bases short and J 11 bases short, with 10 bases between. This CDR3 is built from 11 residues. CDR3 amino acids: CASSLGGEAFF. CDR3 DNA sequence: TGTGCCAGCAGCTTGGGGGGAGAGGCTTTCTTT. Based on the CDR3 plus reference TRBV7-9 and TRBJ1-1, the full variable domain is DTGVSQNPRHKITKRGQNVTFRCDPISEHNRLYWYRQTLGQGPEFLTYFQNEAQLEKSRLLSDRFSAERPKGSFSTLEIQRTEQGDSAMYLCASSLGGEAFFGQGTRLTVV.

The rearrangement uses TRBV20-1 and TRBJ1-5; D may be TRBD1 (5 bases). The germline V gene encodes CDR1 DFQATT and CDR2 SNEGSKA (reference sequence). Trimming cost V 6 bases and J 11 bases, with 14 bases left between them. The CDR3 runs to 11 residues. CDR3 bases: TGCAGTGCCCGCCTTGAAGGGGCCCAGCATTTT. The encoded protein is CSARLEGAQHF.

The rearrangement joins TRBV5-1 to TRBJ2-7; perhaps TRBD1 as D (5 bases). The CDR3 is 14 amino acids. Germline loops: CDR1 SGHRS, CDR2 YFSETQ. V lost 0 bases and J lost 5, with 12 bases in between. DNA of the CDR3: TGCGCCAGCAGCTTGGTCCATTCACAGGACGAGCAGTACTTC. This translates into CASSLVHSQDEQYF.

The rearrangement joins TRBV27 to TRBJ2-7; 14 bases fit TRBD2. Germline lookup yields CDR1 MNHEY and CDR2 SMNVEV (reference sequence). The V segment lost 0 bases and the J segment 3 bases; nucleotides outside the gene matches: 4. The CDR3 covers 17 residues. CDR3 in DNA: TGTGCCAGCAGTTTATCGGGACTAGCGGGAGCAGGCTACGAGCAGTACTTC. Translation gives CASSLSGLAGAGYEQYF.

The chain combines TRBV15 with TRBJ2-7; 10 bases line up with TRBD1. The trim removed 2 bases at V and 3 bases at J, leaving 4 bases unmatched. This CDR3 region has 15 residues. The V gene's germline CDR1 is LNHNV and CDR2 YYDKDF (reference sequence). CDR3 amino acids: CATSRPGTGVYEQYF. CDR3 sequence (DNA): TGTGCCACCAGCAGACCCGGGACAGGGGTCTACGAGCAGTACTTC.

On this clone itself: A much larger clone sits a single nucleotide away, making a read error possible. The chain recombines TRBV6-6 with TRBJ1-1; TRBD1 matches 8 bases. Germline V gives CDR1 MNHNY, CDR2 SVGAGI (reference sequence). V lost 5 bases and J lost 4; bases outside the gene matches: 0. The CDR3 totals 12 residues. CDR3 sequence: CASSTGGTEAFF. The CDR3 DNA reads as TGTGCCAGCAGTACAGGGGGCACTGAAGCTTTCTTT.

This chain joins TRBV28 and TRBJ1-1, with D possibly being TRBD1 (5 bases). The CDR3 is 11 amino acids. V lost 6 bases and J 8 bases, leaving 10 bases between the germline ends. In germline, CDR1 is MDHEN, CDR2 SYDVKM. This CDR3 is CASRNQGEAFF. The CDR3 nucleotides read TGTGCCAGCAGGAATCAGGGCGAAGCTTTCTTT.

V and J are TRBV7-2 and TRBJ1-3, with D unresolved. This CDR3 spans 15 amino acids. The germline V gene encodes CDR1 SGHTA and CDR2 FQGNSA. The germline V and J ends were trimmed by 1 base and 4 bases, with 11 bases remaining between them. CDR3 sequence: CASSLDSLPGNTIYF. The CDR3 DNA sequence: TGTGCCAGCAGCTTAGACAGCTTGCCCGGAAACACCATATATTTT.

The V and J genes are TRBV2 and TRBJ1-6; maybe TRBD1 (6 bases). The germline V and J ends were trimmed by 6 bases and 7 bases, with 10 bases remaining between them. Germline values: CDR1 SNHLY, CDR2 FYNNEI. The CDR3 is made up of 13 amino acids. CDR3 region: CASRDQGNSPLHF. CDR3 coding DNA: TGTGCCAGCAGAGACCAGGGGAATTCACCCCTCCACTTT.

V and J are TRBV5-1 and TRBJ2-1, with 13 bases aligning to TRBD2. The CDR3 sequence is 15 residues long. From germline, CDR1 is SGHRS and CDR2 YFSETQ. J was trimmed by 8 bases and V by 3 bases; bases with no gene match: 5. The CDR3 DNA is TGCGCCAGCAGCTCGGGGACTAGCGGGAATGATGAGCAGTTCTTC. This sequence encodes CASSSGTSGNDEQFF. Drawing the rest from reference TRBV5-1 and TRBJ2-1, the complete variable domain is KAGVTQTPRYLIKTRGQQVTLSCSPISGHRSVSWYQQTPGQGLQFLFEYFSETQRNKGNFPGRFSGRQFSNSRSEMNVSTLELGDSALYLCASSSGTSGNDEQFFGPGTRLTVL.

This clone appeared a few times. The chain is built from TRBV2 and TRBJ2-7; 8 bases line up with TRBD2. The germline V gene encodes CDR1 SNHLY and CDR2 FYNNEI. The CDR3 has 16 amino acids. After removal of 2 bases from V and 3 bases from J, the junction contained 9 bases not matched to a gene. The CDR3 DNA is TGTGCCAGCAGTGAAATGTCTAGCGGGTTTAACTACGAGCAGTACTTC. This gives the protein CASSEMSSGFNYEQYF.

The chain combines TRBV21-1 with TRBJ1-1; the table's D call, TRBD1, has no DNA check behind it. TRBV21-1 is recorded as a pseudogene. The CDR3 totals 17 residues. This CDR3 is CASSKATGGGGNTEAFF. CDR3 nucleotide sequence: TGTGCCAGCAGCAAAGCTACAGGGGGTGGTGGGAACACTGAAGCTTTCTTT.

The chain couples TRBV28 to TRBJ2-5; tentatively, D is TRBD2 (8 bases). The germline V and J ends were trimmed by 9 bases and 0 bases, with 17 bases remaining between them. CDR3 size: 15 residues. In germline, CDR1 is MDHEN, CDR2 SYDVKM. CDR3 nucleotides: TGTGCCAGTCGGGGGGGACAGATGTACCAAGAGACCCAGTACTTC. Translating it yields CASRGGQMYQETQYF.

The rearrangement links TRBV5-1 to TRBJ2-5; the match to TRBD1 covers 7 bases. The DNA matches TRBJ2-7 better at its end, which makes the J call doubtful. The germline gives CDR1 SGHRS, CDR2 YFSETQ. The CDR3 runs 15 residues. CDR3 region: CASSGTGDSSYEQYF. The CDR3 DNA is TGCGCCAGCAGCGGCACAGGGGACAGCTCCTACGAGCAGTACTTC.

On this clone: Compared with germline, one end of the junction differs, possibly owing to a read error. The chain uses TRBV20-1 and TRBJ2-4; D might be TRBD2 (6 bases). This CDR3 comprises 11 residues. Germline V gene lookup returns CDR1 DFQATT and CDR2 SNEGSKA (reference sequence). In nucleotides, the CDR3 is TGCAGTGCTGGGGAGAGGGGAGGACAAGACTTC. Translated: CSAGERGGQDF.

This sequence joins TRBV5-1 and TRBJ2-6; 10 nucleotides match TRBD1. The CDR3 has 18 residues. V shed 1 base, J shed 0 bases, and the junction held 4 bases outside the gene matches. Germline V gene lookup returns CDR1 SGHRS and CDR2 YFSETQ. CDR3 sequence (DNA): TGCGCCAGCAGCTTGCGGGACAGGGGTTACTCTGGGGCCAACGTCCTGACTTTC. Translating it yields CASSLRDRGYSGANVLTF.

The CDR3 DNA follows: TGTGCCAGCAGGAAATCGGAACTAGCGGGAGAGAATGAGCAGTTCTTC. Protein: CASRKSELAGENEQFF. The V and J genes are TRBV2 and TRBJ2-1; 11 nucleotides match TRBD2. CDR1 and CDR2 (germline): SNHLY, FYNNEI. V lost 6 bases and J lost 7; bases outside the gene matches: 11. The CDR3 consists of 16 residues.

This chain links TRBV28 with TRBJ2-7, with TRBD2 identical over 7 bases. This CDR3 spans 14 amino acids. V shed 7 bases and J 5 bases; nucleotides not matched to a gene: 11. From germline, CDR1 is MDHEN and CDR2 SYDVKM. CDR3 sequence: CASMWGSGINEQYF. The CDR3 region has the DNA TGTGCCAGCATGTGGGGGAGCGGGATCAACGAGCAGTACTTC.

This clone was detected once. This rearrangement joins TRBV7-2 to TRBJ2-5; D uncertain. V was shortened by 2 bases and J by 1 base, with 8 bases between the two germline ends. This CDR3 spans 14 amino acids. Per the germline V gene, CDR1 is SGHTA and CDR2 is FQGNSA. In nucleotides, the CDR3 is TGTGCCAGCAGCTTATTATCCGTCCAAGAGACCCAGTACTTC. Translating it yields CASSLLSVQETQYF.

This clone was detected only a few times. This chain joins TRBV28 and TRBJ2-2, with TRBD1 matching over 8 bases. This CDR3 is 17 amino acids long. V lost 5 bases and J lost 7; bases outside the gene matches: 15. Germline lookup yields CDR1 MDHEN and CDR2 SYDVKM. CDR3 coding DNA: TGTGCCAGCAGTCCTCCACGTGGGACAGGCGGAGGCGGGGAGCTGTTTTTT. It codes for CASSPPRGTGGGGELFF. Based on the CDR3 plus reference TRBV28 and TRBJ2-2, the full variable domain is DVKVTQSSRYLVKRTGEKVFLECVQDMDHENMFWYRQDPGLGLRLIYFSYDVKMKEKGDIPEGYSVSREKKERFSLILESASTNQTSMYLCASSPPRGTGGGGELFFGEGSRLTVL.

This clone was found a few times. This chain uses TRBV5-1 with TRBJ1-4; 8 bases map to TRBD1. Trimming at V came to 5 bases and at J to 3 bases, leaving 9 bases not matched to a gene. Germline assignment: CDR1 SGHRS and CDR2 YFSETQ. This CDR3 is built from 16 residues. The CDR3 is CASSGQGLRANEKLFF. DNA for the CDR3: TGCGCCAGCAGTGGACAGGGCTTGAGGGCTAATGAAAAACTGTTTTTT.

This sequence joins TRBV18 and TRBJ2-1, with 8 bases identical to TRBD1. Germline assignment: CDR1 KGHSH and CDR2 LQKENI. The CDR3 length is 16 residues. The V segment lost 4 bases and the J segment 9 bases; nucleotides outside the gene matches: 14. The CDR3 DNA sequence: TGTGCCAGCTCACTCGAGGACAGGGCGGCAGGGGGTGAGCAGTTCTTC. It is translated as CASSLEDRAAGGEQFF.